This TCR beta chain was sequenced during a study of T-cell reconstitution after alpha-beta-depleted transplantation in children. Study-level results: High day-60 TCRbeta diversity in some patients came from surviving recipient T cells and thymic progenitors. The origin of alpha-beta T cells about two months after transplant was reportedly several hundred expanded graft clones. T-cell counts and diversity at one year following transplant were attributed mainly to newly produced T cells.

For TCRbeta, the library was prepared with unique molecular identifiers. TCRdb itself ran the PCR reads through MiXCR, one entry per CDR3 protein. The sample contains about 460,000 distinct CDR3 sequences, 11% of which appear only once. The germline V gene has CDR1 LGHNT and CDR2 FRNRAP. Trimming left V 6 bases short and J 0 bases short, with 12 bases between. CDR3 length: 15 residues. Comments on this clonotype: Its antigen is currently unknown.

Sample: PBMCs, mostly from graft donor cells, taken 180 days after TCRalphabeta/CD19-depleted stem cell transplant. The sequence came from a female patient aged 2-9 years who had a stem cell transplant for aplastic anemia, so the T cells may come from the graft donor. The gene calls are TRBV12-5 and TRBJ2-1, with a tentative D call TRBD2 (6 bases). CDR3: CASGYYGSSYNEQFF. The CDR3 DNA reads TGTGCTAGTGGCTATTACGGGAGCTCCTACAATGAGCAGTTCTTC.